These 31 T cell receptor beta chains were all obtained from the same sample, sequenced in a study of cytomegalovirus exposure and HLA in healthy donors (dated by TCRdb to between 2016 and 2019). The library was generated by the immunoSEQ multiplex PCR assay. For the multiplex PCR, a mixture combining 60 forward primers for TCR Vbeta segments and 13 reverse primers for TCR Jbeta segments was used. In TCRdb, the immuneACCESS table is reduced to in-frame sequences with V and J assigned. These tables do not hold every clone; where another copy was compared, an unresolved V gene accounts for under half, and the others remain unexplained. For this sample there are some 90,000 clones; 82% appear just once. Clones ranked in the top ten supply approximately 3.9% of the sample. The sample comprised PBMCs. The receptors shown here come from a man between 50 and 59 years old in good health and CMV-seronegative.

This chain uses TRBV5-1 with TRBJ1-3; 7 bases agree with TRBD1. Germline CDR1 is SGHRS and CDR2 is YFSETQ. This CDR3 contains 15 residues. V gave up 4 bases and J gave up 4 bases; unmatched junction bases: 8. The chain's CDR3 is CASSASGTAGNTIYF. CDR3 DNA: TGCGCCAGCAGCGCCTCCGGGACAGCAGGAAACACCATATATTTT.

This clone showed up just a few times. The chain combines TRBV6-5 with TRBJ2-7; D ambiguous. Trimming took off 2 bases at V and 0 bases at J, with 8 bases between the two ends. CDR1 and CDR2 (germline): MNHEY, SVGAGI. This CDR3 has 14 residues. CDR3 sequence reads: CASSYGLHSYEQYF. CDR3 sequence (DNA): TGTGCCAGCAGTTACGGGCTCCACTCCTACGAGCAGTACTTC.

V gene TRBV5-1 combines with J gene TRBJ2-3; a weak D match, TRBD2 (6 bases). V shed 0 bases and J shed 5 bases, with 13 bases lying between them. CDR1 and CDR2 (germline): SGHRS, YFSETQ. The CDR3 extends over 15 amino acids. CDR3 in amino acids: CASSLAGGEEDTQYF. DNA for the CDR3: TGCGCCAGCAGCTTGGCCGGAGGGGAGGAAGATACGCAGTATTTT.

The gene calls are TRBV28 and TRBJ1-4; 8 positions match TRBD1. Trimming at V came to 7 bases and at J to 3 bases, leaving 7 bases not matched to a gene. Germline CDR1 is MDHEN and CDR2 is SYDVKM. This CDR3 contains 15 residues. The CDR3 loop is CASTLMDRANEKLFF. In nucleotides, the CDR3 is TGTGCCAGCACCCTAATGGACAGGGCTAATGAAAAACTGTTTTTT.

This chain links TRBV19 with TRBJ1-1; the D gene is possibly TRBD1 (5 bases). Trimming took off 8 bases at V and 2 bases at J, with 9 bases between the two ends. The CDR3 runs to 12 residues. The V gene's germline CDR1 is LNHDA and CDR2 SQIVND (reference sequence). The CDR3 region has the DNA TGTGCCAGTGGCCAGGGAAACACTGAAGCTTTCTTT. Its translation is CASGQGNTEAFF.

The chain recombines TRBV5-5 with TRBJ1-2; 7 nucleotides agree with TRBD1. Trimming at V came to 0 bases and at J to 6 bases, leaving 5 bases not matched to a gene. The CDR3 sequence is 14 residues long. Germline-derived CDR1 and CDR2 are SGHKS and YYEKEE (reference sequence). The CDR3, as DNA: TGTGCCAGCAGCTTGGAGACAGGGTATAATGGCTACACCTTC. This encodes CASSLETGYNGYTF. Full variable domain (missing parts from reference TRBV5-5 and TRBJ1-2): DAGVTQSPTHLIKTRGQQVTLRCSPISGHKSVSWYQQVLGQGPQFIFQYYEKEERGRGNFPDRFSARQFPNYSSELNVNALLLGDSALYLCASSLETGYNGYTFGSGTRLTVV.

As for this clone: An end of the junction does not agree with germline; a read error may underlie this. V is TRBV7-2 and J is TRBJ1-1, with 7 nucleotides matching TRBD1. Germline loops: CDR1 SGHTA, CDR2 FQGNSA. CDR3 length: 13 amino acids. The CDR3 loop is CASTLGGETEAFF. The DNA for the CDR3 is TGTGCCAGCACCTTAGGGGGCGAAACTGAAGCTTTCTTT.

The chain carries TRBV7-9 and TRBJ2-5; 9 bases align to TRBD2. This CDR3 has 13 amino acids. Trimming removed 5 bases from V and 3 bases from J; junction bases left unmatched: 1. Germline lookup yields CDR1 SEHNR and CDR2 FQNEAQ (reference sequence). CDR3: CASSASGEETQYF. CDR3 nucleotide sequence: TGTGCCAGCAGCGCTAGCGGGGAAGAGACCCAGTACTTC.

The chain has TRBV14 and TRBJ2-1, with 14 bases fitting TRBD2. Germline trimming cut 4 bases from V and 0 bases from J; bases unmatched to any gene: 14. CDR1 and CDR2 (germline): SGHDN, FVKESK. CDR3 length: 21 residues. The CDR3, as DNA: TGTGCCAGCAGCCCACATTTTGTGGGACTAGCGGGAGTCCCCTCCTACAATGAGCAGTTCTTC. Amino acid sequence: CASSPHFVGLAGVPSYNEQFF. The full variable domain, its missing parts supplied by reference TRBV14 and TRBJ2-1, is EAGVTQFPSHSVIEKGQTVTLRCDPISGHDNLYWYRRVMGKEIKFLLHFVKESKQDESGMPNNRFLAERTGGTYSTLKVQPAELEDSGVYFCASSPHFVGLAGVPSYNEQFFGPGTRLTVL.

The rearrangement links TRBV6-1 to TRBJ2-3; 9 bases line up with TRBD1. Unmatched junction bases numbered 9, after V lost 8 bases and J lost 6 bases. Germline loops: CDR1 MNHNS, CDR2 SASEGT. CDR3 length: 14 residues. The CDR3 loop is CASHGTGKSDTQYF. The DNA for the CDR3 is TGTGCCAGCCACGGGACAGGGAAATCTGATACGCAGTATTTT.

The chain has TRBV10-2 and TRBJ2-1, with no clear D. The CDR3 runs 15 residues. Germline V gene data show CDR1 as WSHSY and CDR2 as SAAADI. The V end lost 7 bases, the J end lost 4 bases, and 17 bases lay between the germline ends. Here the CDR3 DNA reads TGCGCCAGCAATCCCCGCGCGTCCCCTTACAATGAGCAGTTCTTC. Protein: CASNPRASPYNEQFF.

DNA for the CDR3: TGTGCCAGCAGCCCACCCGCGGGGTCTCGGAATAATTCACCCCTCCACTTT. Its translation is CASSPPAGSRNNSPLHF. The chain couples TRBV28 to TRBJ1-6; D remains unclear. The CDR3 is 17 amino acids. CDR1 and CDR2 from the germline V gene are MDHEN and SYDVKM. V lost 6 bases, J lost 5 bases, and 20 bases lay in between.

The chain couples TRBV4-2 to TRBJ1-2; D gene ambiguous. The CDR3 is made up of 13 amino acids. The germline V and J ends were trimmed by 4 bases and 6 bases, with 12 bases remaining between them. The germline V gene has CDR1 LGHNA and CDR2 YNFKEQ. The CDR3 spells CASSLGSGNGYTF. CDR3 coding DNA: TGTGCCAGCAGCCTAGGGTCGGGGAATGGCTACACCTTC.

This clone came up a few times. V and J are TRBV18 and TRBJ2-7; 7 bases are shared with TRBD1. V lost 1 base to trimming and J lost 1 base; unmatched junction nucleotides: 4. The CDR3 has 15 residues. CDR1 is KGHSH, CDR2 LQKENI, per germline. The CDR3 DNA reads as TGTGCCAGCTCACCACGTAACAGGGGTTCCTACGAGCAGTACTTC. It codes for CASSPRNRGSYEQYF.

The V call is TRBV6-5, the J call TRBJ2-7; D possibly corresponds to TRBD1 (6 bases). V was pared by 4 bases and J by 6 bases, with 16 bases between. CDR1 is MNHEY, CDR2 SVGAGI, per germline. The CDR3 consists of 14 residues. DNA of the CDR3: TGTGCCAGCAGTTCTACGGTCAGGGGTCGCGAGCAGTACTTC. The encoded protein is CASSSTVRGREQYF.

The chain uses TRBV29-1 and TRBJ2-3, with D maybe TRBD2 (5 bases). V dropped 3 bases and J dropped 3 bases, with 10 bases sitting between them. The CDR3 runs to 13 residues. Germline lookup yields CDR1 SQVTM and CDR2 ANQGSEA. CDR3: CSVDPRGTDTQYF. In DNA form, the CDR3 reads TGCAGCGTTGACCCCAGAGGGACAGATACGCAGTATTTT.

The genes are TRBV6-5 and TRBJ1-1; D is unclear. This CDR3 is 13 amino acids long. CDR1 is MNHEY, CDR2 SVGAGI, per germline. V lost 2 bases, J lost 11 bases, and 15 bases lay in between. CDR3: CASSYRFADGAFF. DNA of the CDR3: TGTGCCAGCAGTTACCGGTTCGCCGACGGGGCTTTCTTT.

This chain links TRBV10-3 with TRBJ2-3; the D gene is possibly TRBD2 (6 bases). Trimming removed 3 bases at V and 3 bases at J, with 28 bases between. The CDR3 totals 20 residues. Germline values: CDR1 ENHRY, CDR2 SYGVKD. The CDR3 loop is CAISDPPRSAGRPLTDTQYF. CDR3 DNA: TGTGCCATCAGTGACCCCCCCCGGTCAGCGGGCCGTCCACTTACAGATACGCAGTATTTT.

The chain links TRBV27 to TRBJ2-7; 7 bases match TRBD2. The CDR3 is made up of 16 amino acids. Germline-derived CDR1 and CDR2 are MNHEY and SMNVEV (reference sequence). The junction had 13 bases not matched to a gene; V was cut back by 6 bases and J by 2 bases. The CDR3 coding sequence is TGTGCCAGCAGATTAAACCCTCTAGCGGTCCCCTACGAGCAGTACTTC. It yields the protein CASRLNPLAVPYEQYF.

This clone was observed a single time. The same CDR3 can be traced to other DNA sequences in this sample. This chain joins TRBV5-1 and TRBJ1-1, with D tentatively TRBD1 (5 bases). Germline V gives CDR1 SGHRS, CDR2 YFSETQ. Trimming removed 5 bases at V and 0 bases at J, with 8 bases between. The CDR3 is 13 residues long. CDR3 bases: TGCGCCAGCAGAGAAGGGGTGAACACTGAAGCTTTCTTT. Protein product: CASREGVNTEAFF.

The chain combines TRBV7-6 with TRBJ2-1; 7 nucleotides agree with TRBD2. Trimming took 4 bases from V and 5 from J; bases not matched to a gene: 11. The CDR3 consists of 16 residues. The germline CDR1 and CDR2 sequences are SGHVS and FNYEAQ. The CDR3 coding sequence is TGTGCCAGCAGCTCGGGGCGGGGGAGGGGTCACAATGAGCAGTTCTTC. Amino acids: CASSSGRGRGHNEQFF.

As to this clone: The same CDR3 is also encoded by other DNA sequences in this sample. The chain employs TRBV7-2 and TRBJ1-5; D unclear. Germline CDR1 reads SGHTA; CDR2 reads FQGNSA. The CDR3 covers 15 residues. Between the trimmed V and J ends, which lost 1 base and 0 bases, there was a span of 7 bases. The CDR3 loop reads CASSLVPNSNQPQHF. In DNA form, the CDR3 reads TGTGCCAGCAGCTTAGTTCCTAATAGCAATCAGCCCCAGCATTTT. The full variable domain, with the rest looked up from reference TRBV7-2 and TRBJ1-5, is GAGVSQSPSNKVTEKGKDVELRCDPISGHTALYWYRQSLGQGLEFLIYFQGNSAPDKSGLPSDRFSAERTGGSVSTLTIQRTQQEDSAVYLCASSLVPNSNQPQHFGDGTRLSIL.

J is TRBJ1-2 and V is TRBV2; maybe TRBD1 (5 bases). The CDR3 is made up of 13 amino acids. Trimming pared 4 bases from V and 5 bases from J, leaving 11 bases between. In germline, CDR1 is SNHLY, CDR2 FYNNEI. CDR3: CASSASGQYGYTF. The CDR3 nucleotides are TGTGCCAGCAGTGCCTCAGGGCAGTATGGCTACACCTTC.

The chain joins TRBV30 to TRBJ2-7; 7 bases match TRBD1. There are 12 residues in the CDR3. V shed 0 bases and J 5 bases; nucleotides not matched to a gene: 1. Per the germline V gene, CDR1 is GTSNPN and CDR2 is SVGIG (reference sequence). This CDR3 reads CAWSVQGHEQYF. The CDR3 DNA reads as TGTGCCTGGAGTGTACAGGGGCACGAGCAGTACTTC.

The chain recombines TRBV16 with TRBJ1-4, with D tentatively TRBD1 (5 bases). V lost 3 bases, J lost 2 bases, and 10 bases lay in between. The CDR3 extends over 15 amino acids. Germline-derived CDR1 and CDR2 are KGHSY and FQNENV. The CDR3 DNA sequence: TGTGCCAGCAGCCAGGCACAGGCTACTAATGAAAAACTGTTTTTT. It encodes CASSQAQATNEKLFF.

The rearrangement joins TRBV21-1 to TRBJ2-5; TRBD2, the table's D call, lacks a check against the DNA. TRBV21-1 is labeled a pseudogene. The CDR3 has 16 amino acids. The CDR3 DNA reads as TGTGCCAGCAGCATGGAAGACAGGCGGGAGGGAGAGACCCAGTACTTC. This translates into CASSMEDRREGETQYF.

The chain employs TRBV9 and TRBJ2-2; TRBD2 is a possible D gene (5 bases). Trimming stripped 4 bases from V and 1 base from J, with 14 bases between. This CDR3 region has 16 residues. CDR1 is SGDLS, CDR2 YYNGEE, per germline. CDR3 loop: CASSPQQGRNTGELFF. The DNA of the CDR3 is TGTGCCAGCAGCCCTCAGCAAGGGAGGAACACCGGGGAGCTGTTTTTT.

CDR3 coding DNA: TGTGCCAGTAGTGGCCAAACAGGGGAGGTGGCGAACAATGAGCAGTTCTTC. Its protein is CASSGQTGEVANNEQFF. The chain joins TRBV19 to TRBJ2-1; tentatively, D is TRBD1 (7 bases). This CDR3 has 17 amino acids. The germline gives CDR1 LNHDA, CDR2 SQIVND (reference sequence). V shed 5 bases and J shed 5 bases, with 22 bases lying between them.

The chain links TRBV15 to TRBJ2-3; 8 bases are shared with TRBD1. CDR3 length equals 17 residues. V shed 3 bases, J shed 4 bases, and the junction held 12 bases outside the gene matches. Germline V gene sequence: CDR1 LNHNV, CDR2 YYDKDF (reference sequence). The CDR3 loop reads CATSRAPPTGAPDTQYF. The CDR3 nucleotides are TGTGCCACCAGCAGGGCTCCTCCGACAGGGGCCCCAGATACGCAGTATTTT.

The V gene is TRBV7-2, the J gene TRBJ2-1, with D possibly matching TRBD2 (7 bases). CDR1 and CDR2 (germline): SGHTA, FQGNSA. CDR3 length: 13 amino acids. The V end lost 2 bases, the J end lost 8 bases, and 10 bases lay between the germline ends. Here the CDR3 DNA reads TGTGCCAGCAGCTTACAGGGGAGGGATGAGCAGTTCTTC. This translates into CASSLQGRDEQFF.

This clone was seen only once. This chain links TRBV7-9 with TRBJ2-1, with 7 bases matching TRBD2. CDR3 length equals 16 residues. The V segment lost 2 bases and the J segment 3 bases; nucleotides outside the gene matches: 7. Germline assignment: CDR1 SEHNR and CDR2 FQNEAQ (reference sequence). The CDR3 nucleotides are TGTGCCAGCAGCTTATGGGGGGGAGGGAACTACAATGAGCAGTTCTTC. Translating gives CASSLWGGGNYNEQFF.